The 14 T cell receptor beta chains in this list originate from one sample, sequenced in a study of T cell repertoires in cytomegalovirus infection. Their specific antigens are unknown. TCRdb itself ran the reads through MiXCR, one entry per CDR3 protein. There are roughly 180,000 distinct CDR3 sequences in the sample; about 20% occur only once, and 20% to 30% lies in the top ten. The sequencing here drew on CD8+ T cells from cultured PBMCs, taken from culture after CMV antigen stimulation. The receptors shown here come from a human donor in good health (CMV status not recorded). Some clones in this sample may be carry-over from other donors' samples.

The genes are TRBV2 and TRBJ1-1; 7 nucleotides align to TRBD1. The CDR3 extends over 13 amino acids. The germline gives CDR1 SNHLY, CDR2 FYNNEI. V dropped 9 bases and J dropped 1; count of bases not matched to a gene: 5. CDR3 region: CASGQVGNTEAFF. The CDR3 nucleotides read TGTGCCAGTGGACAGGTGGGGAACACTGAAGCTTTCTTT. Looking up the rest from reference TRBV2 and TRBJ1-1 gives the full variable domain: EPEVTQTPSHQVTQMGQEVILRCVPISNHLYFYWYRQILGQKVEFLVSFYNNEISEKSEIFDDQFSVERPDGSNFTLKIRSTKLEDSAMYFCASGQVGNTEAFFGQGTRLTVV.

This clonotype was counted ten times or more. This CDR3 is CASSPPGTGGEELFF. In DNA form, the CDR3 reads TGTGCCAGCAGCCCTCCCGGGACAGGGGGCGAGGAACTGTTTTTT. The chain has TRBV6-6 and TRBJ1-4; 12 bases agree with TRBD1. The CDR3 consists of 15 residues. After removal of 6 bases from V and 12 bases from J, the junction contained 11 bases not matched to a gene. Per the germline V gene, CDR1 is MNHNY and CDR2 is SVGAGI (reference sequence).

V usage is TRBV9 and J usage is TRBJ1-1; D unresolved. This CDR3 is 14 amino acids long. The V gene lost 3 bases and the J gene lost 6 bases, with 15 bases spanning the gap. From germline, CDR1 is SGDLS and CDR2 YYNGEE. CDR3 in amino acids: CASSGQEWSPEAFF. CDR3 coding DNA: TGTGCCAGCAGCGGTCAGGAGTGGTCGCCTGAAGCTTTCTTT.

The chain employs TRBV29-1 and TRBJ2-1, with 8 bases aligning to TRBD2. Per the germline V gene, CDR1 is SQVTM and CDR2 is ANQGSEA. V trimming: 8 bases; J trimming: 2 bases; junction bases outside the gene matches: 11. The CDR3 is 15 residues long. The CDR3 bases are TGCAGCTCCTGTTTAGCGGGGATCCCCTACAATGAGCAGTTCTTC. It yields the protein CSSCLAGIPYNEQFF.

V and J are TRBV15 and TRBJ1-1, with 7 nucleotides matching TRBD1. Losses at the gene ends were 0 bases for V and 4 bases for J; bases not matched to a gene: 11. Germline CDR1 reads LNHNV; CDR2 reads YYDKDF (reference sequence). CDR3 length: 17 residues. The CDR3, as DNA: TGTGCCACCAGCAGAGATCCGCCGACAGGGCGCCTCACTGAAGCTTTCTTT. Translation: CATSRDPPTGRLTEAFF.

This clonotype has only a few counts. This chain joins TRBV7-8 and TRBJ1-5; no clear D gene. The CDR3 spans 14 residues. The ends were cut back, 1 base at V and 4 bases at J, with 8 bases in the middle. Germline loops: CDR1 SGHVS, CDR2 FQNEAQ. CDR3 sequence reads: CASSLGAENQPQHF. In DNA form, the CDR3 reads TGTGCCAGCAGCTTAGGGGCAGAAAATCAGCCCCAGCATTTT.

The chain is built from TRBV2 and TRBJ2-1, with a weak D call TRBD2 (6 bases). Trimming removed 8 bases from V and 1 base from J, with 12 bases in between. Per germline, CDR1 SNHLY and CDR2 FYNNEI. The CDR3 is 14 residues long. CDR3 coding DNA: TGTGCCAGCCCTCTGAGCGGGTCCTACAATGAGCAGTTCTTC. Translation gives CASPLSGSYNEQFF.

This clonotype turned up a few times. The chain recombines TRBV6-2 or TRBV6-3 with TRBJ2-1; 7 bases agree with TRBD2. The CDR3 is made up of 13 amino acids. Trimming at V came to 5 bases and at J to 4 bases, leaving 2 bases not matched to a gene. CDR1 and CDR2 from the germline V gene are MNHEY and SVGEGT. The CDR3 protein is CASSIGGYNEQFF. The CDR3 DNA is TGTGCCAGCAGTATCGGGGGGTACAATGAGCAGTTCTTC.

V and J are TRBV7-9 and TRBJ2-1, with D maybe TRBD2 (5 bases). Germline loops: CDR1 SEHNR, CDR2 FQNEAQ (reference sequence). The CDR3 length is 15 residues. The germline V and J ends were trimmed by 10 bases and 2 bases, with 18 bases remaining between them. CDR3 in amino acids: CATPQEASPYNEQFF. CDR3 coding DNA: TGTGCCACCCCCCAAGAGGCTAGCCCCTACAATGAGCAGTTCTTC.

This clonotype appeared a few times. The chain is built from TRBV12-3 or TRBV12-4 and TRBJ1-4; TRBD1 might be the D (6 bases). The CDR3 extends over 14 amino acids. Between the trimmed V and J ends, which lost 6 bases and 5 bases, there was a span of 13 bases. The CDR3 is CASSPRGLNEKLFF. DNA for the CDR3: TGTGCCAGCAGCCCCCGGGGGCTGAATGAAAAACTGTTTTTT.

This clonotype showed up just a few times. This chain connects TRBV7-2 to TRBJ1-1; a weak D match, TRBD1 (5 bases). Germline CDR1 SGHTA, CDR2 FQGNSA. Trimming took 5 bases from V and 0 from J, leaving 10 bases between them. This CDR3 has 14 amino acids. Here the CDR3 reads CASSKWDLNTEAFF. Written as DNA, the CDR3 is TGTGCCAGCAGCAAATGGGACCTGAACACTGAAGCTTTCTTT.

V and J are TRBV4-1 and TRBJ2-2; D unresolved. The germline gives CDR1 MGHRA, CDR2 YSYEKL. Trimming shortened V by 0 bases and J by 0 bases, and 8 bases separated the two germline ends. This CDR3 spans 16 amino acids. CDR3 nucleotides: TGCGCCAGCAGCCAAGATCGGGCTTCGAACACCGGGGAGCTGTTTTTT. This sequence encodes CASSQDRASNTGELFF.

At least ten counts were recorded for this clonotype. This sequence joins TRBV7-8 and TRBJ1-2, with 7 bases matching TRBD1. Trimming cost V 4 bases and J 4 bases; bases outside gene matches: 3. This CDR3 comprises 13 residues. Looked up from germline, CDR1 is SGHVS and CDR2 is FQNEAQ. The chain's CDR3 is CASSSGQVYGYTF. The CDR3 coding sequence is TGTGCCAGCAGCTCCGGACAGGTCTATGGCTACACCTTC.

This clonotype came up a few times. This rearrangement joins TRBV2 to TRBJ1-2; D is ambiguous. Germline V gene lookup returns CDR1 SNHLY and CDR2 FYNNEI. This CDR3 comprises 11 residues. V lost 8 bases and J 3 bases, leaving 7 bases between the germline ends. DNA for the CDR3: TGTGCCAGCGCGACGGACTATGGCTACACCTTC. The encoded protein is CASATDYGYTF.